This T cell receptor (beta chain) was sequenced in a study of regulatory T cells in long-lasting Graves disease. Regarding the study as a whole: Sampling was limited to peripheral blood rather than thyroid tissue.

Germline V gene lookup returns CDR1 SGHRS and CDR2 YFSETQ. The CDR3 has 17 amino acids. The V gene end was trimmed by 5 bases and the J gene end by 5 bases; junction bases not matched to a gene: 13. HTBI primers from iRepertoire and Arm-PCR of CDR3 regions yielded the TCR beta libraries. TCRdb re-called the multiplex PCR reads through MiXCR, storing one row per CDR3 protein. This table has about 560,000 distinct CDR3 sequences, around 15% appearing once. This clonotype was recorded a few times. As yet, its antigen is unknown. Documented time point: newly diagnosed GD, antithyroid drugs for less than 3 months. The TCR library was made from RNA extracted from PBMCs. In each case, Graves' disease was diagnosed per American Thyroid Association guidelines. This same sample was also taken into another study, of T cells in Graves' hyperthyroidism and ophthalmopathy. That study reports: The majority of expanded thyroid clonotypes above 0.001 also appeared in blood.

V gene TRBV5-1 combines with J gene TRBJ2-1, with 10 bases that match TRBD2. Sequenced here: peripheral blood mononuclear cells (PBMCs), sampled at new diagnosis, from a patient treated with antithyroid drugs. This receptor was taken from a man aged 18 to 30 with Graves disease. Here the CDR3 reads CASSYDSGRLGDNEQFF. The CDR3 bases are TGCGCCAGCAGTTACGATAGCGGGAGGCTGGGCGACAATGAGCAGTTCTTC.